The 12 T cell receptor beta chains below were found in one sample sequenced in a study of blood T cell repertoires in COVID-19. Repertoires were generated with immunoSEQ multiplex PCR, while TCRdb's copy carries only in-frame clones and drops some. The table lists about 220,000 clones, more than 65% of them singletons. Specimen: peripheral blood. The receptors derive from a woman in her twenties or thirties who had recovered from COVID-19.

This clone was seen a single time. The V call is TRBV10-1, the J call TRBJ1-2, with 12 bases fitting TRBD1. V dropped 5 bases and J dropped 6; count of bases not matched to a gene: 4. The CDR3 loop spans 14 amino acids. In germline, CDR1 is WNHNN, CDR2 SYGVQD (reference sequence). The CDR3 coding sequence is TGCGCCAGCAGTTCGGGACAGGGGGCGGATGGCTACACCTTC. Residues: CASSSGQGADGYTF.

V gene TRBV7-9 combines with J gene TRBJ2-7; TRBD1 matches 7 bases. This CDR3 contains 14 residues. From germline, CDR1 is SEHNR and CDR2 FQNEAQ (reference sequence). Trimming took 5 bases from V and 2 from J; bases not matched to a gene: 6. Here the CDR3 DNA reads TGTGCCAGCAGCCTCCGGGACAGAACCTACGAGCAGTACTTC. It encodes CASSLRDRTYEQYF.

The chain employs TRBV5-1 and TRBJ1-4; the D gene is possibly TRBD1 (5 bases). Germline values: CDR1 SGHRS, CDR2 YFSETQ. There are 13 residues in the CDR3. Between the trimmed V and J ends, which lost 4 bases and 8 bases, there was a span of 12 bases. CDR3: CASSGRVKEKLFF. DNA for the CDR3: TGCGCCAGCAGCGGCAGGGTTAAAGAAAAACTGTTTTTT.

V gene TRBV28 combines with J gene TRBJ1-2; D gene uncertain. Germline-derived CDR1 and CDR2 are MDHEN and SYDVKM. The CDR3 has 14 residues. Trimming took off 5 bases at V and 5 bases at J, with 15 bases between the two ends. The CDR3 sequence is CASSGLAGGYGYTF. The CDR3 nucleotides are TGTGCCAGCAGTGGATTAGCTGGAGGGTATGGCTACACCTTC.

This chain links TRBV10-2 with TRBJ1-6; tentatively, D is TRBD1 (5 bases). This CDR3 has 15 residues. Trimming removed 3 bases from V and 10 bases from J, with 16 bases in between. CDR1 and CDR2 from the germline V gene are WSHSY and SAAADI. The CDR3 loop is CASSDQGRGDSPLHF. In DNA form, the CDR3 reads TGCGCCAGCAGTGACCAGGGAAGGGGCGACTCACCCCTCCACTTT.

The chain carries TRBV6-4 and TRBJ1-1; no clear D gene. Trimming cost V 3 bases and J 5 bases, with 13 bases left between them. Germline values: CDR1 MRHNA, CDR2 SNTAGT. This CDR3 comprises 14 residues. The CDR3 DNA reads as TGTGCCAGCAGTGATACATCCCGGGGTACTGAAGCTTTCTTT. Its translation is CASSDTSRGTEAFF.

V gene TRBV6-5 combines with J gene TRBJ1-4; 8 bases match TRBD1. The J segment lost 8 bases and the V segment lost 9 bases, leaving 11 bases of the junction unmatched. Germline CDR1 and CDR2: MNHEY and SVGAGI. The CDR3 runs to 14 residues. CDR3 sequence (DNA): TGTGCCAGTTCTCAGGGGGCGATGGGGGAAAAACTGTTTTTT. This encodes CASSQGAMGEKLFF.

This clone was counted only a few times. V usage is TRBV10-3 and J usage is TRBJ2-7, with D possibly TRBD1 on 7 matching bases. Germline V gene data show CDR1 as ENHRY and CDR2 as SYGVKD. Trimming shortened V by 8 bases and J by 0 bases, and 14 bases separated the two germline ends. This CDR3 comprises 14 residues. CDR3 residues: CAILRGTDSYEQYF. For the CDR3, the DNA is TGTGCCATCCTCCGGGGGACAGACTCCTACGAGCAGTACTTC.

J is TRBJ2-3 and V is TRBV9, with 8 bases identical to TRBD2. The CDR3 is made up of 16 amino acids. Trimming cost V 3 bases and J 1 base; bases outside gene matches: 7. Germline CDR1 is SGDLS and CDR2 is YYNGEE. The CDR3 DNA reads as TGTGCCAGCAGCGCCAGGACTAGCAGAGGCACAGATACGCAGTATTTT. Translated: CASSARTSRGTDTQYF.

The chain joins TRBV18 to TRBJ1-4, with 7 bases lining up with TRBD1. Germline values: CDR1 KGHSH, CDR2 LQKENI. V dropped 2 bases and J dropped 6; count of bases not matched to a gene: 0. The CDR3 sequence is 13 residues long. The CDR3: CASSPGTDEKLFF. The CDR3 region has the DNA TGTGCCAGCTCACCAGGGACAGATGAAAAACTGTTTTTT.

The genes are TRBV29-1 and TRBJ1-2; 7 nucleotides agree with TRBD1. Germline values: CDR1 SQVTM, CDR2 ANQGSEA. The V and J ends lost 7 bases and 6 bases, in that order; junction bases with no gene match: 5. The CDR3 has 11 residues. As DNA, the CDR3 is TGCAGCGGGGGGACAGCTAATGGCTACACCTTC. Translation gives CSGGTANGYTF.

This chain joins TRBV28 and TRBJ2-7; no clear D gene. Germline V gene lookup returns CDR1 MDHEN and CDR2 SYDVKM. The CDR3 sequence is 10 residues long. V gave up 7 bases and J gave up 5 bases, with 6 bases separating them. The CDR3 coding sequence is TGTGCCAGCAATGGAGACGAGCAGTACTTC. It specifies CASNGDEQYF.